Sample share makes the clone carrying this TCR beta chain medium-sized. The data are from a study of CD4 and CD8 cells across lung adenocarcinoma regions. The patients had localized lung adenocarcinoma, a non-small cell subtype. Each CDR3 protein is one row after TCRdb ran MiXCR on the PCR reads. The data show roughly 2,900 distinct CDR3 sequences, over 45% seen once. The CDR3 contains 14 residues. The germline CDR1 and CDR2 sequences are MNHNS and SASEGT. Trimming cost V 3 bases and J 7 bases; bases outside gene matches: 5. This receptor was taken from a male donor with lung adenocarcinoma. The CD4 and CD8 labels of this study may be unreliable. Sequenced input: CD8+ T cells from the center of a lung tumor. The chain links TRBV6-1 to TRBJ2-3; 9 nucleotides match TRBD1. CDR3 in DNA: TGTGCCAGCAGTGATATGGGACAGGGTCATACGCAGTATTTT. It specifies CASSDMGQGHTQYF.